This TCR beta chain was identified in a study of blood T cell repertoires in COVID-19. At the level of the study: Whether acute or convalescent, the COVID-19 samples came from the United States, Italy and Spain. The analysed material was cDNA or gDNA that came from T cells, B-cell-depleted T cells, or PBMCs.

Authors' data handling: Amplification with reference gene primers provided the estimates of nucleated cell counts. Libraries were prepared by immunoSEQ multiplex PCR; TCRdb keeps only in-frame clonotypes and omits some of them. V, J and clone size derive from that table, while D and trimming were established from the DNA sequence. Among about 260,000 clones listed, 85% to 90% were seen once. V was pared by 4 bases and J by 0 bases, with 15 bases of the junction left unmatched. This CDR3 comprises 20 residues. Sequencing was carried out using peripheral blood. This chain links TRBV6-7 with TRBJ2-2; TRBD2 aligns across 9 bases. TRBV6-7 is given ORF status, its function remaining uncertain. The clonotype originates from a woman in her thirties or forties who had recovered from COVID-19. CDR3 in amino acids: CASSSPAVAGVTPNTGELFF. The CDR3, as DNA: TGTGCCAGCAGTTCCCCGGCGGTAGCGGGGGTCACCCCGAACACCGGGGAGCTGTTTTTT.